Below are 25 T cell receptor beta chains sequenced from a single sample in a study of blood T cells in healthy people across ages. Primed by a sample-barcoded 5' primer and a J-beta primer mix, a second PCR proceeded for about 7 to 12 cycles. Via MiXCR, TCRdb re-called the 5' RACE reads, giving one row per CDR3 protein. The sample lists about 760,000 distinct CDR3 sequences, just over 55% occurring once. Material: blood. The receptors come from a man between 35 and 55 years old in good health.

The chain joins TRBV10-2 to TRBJ1-1; D is uncertain. The CDR3 extends over 11 amino acids. Germline lookup yields CDR1 WSHSY and CDR2 SAAADI. Between the trimmed V and J ends, which lost 3 bases and 5 bases, there was a span of 4 bases. The CDR3 is CASSDGTEAFF. Written as DNA, the CDR3 is TGCGCCAGCAGTGACGGGACTGAAGCTTTCTTT.

This rearrangement joins TRBV15 to TRBJ2-3; D is uncertain. From germline, CDR1 is LNHNV and CDR2 YYDKDF (reference sequence). The CDR3 contains 15 residues. Trimming pared 3 bases from V and 2 bases from J, leaving 12 bases between. CDR3 protein: CATSSSDGYTDTQYF. The CDR3 DNA reads TGTGCCACCAGCAGTTCAGACGGCTACACAGATACGCAGTATTTT.

The genes are TRBV6-2 or TRBV6-3 and TRBJ2-3; TRBD2 is a possible D gene (6 bases). In germline, CDR1 is MNHEY, CDR2 SVGEGT. V gave up 7 bases and J gave up 10 bases, with 27 bases separating them. This CDR3 contains 16 residues. CDR3 in amino acids: CASIKSNLAPGPSQYF. The CDR3 nucleotides read TGTGCCAGCATAAAAAGTAACCTAGCGCCGGGCCCATCGCAGTATTTT.

The chain combines TRBV4-2 with TRBJ2-7; D perhaps matches TRBD2 (8 bases). The CDR3 extends over 16 amino acids. Germline values: CDR1 LGHNA, CDR2 YNFKEQ. V lost 4 bases and J lost 5, with 21 bases in between. The CDR3 nucleotides are TGTGCCAGCAGCCCTCTCAGGGGGACAGCGGGAGACGAGCAGTACTTC. Its protein is CASSPLRGTAGDEQYF.

This chain connects TRBV12-3 or TRBV12-4 to TRBJ2-1; 12 bases are a match to TRBD1. The length of the CDR3 is 15 residues. Unmatched junction bases numbered 4, after V lost 3 bases and J lost 7 bases. The CDR3 DNA is TGTGCCAGCAGTTTTGGGACAGGGGGCCGGAATGAGCAGTTCTTC. It specifies CASSFGTGGRNEQFF.

In DNA form, the CDR3 reads TGTGCCTTACAGGGTCCGTGGACTGAAGCTTTCTTT. Amino acids: CALQGPWTEAFF. The chain has TRBV6-1 and TRBJ1-1, with D possibly matching TRBD1 (6 bases). In germline, CDR1 is MNHNS, CDR2 SASEGT. This CDR3 contains 12 residues. Trimming removed 11 bases at V and 5 bases at J, with 15 bases between.

The chain recombines TRBV20-1 with TRBJ1-4; 7 positions match TRBD1. V dropped 0 bases and J dropped 5; count of bases not matched to a gene: 9. The CDR3 runs to 16 residues. Germline CDR1 DFQATT, CDR2 SNEGSKA (reference sequence). CDR3 residues: CSARDRLGTANEKLFF. The CDR3 DNA reads as TGCAGTGCTAGAGACCGCCTAGGGACAGCAAATGAAAAACTGTTTTTT.

This chain connects TRBV29-1 to TRBJ1-6; D unclear. Per germline, CDR1 SQVTM and CDR2 ANQGSEA. V was pared by 5 bases and J by 7 bases, with 12 bases between. The CDR3 is made up of 13 amino acids. The CDR3 DNA reads as TGCAGCGTTATTGTGCCCCCGAATTCACCCCTCCACTTT. Protein sequence: CSVIVPPNSPLHF.

This clonotype has a handful of counts. This chain joins TRBV6-2 or TRBV6-3 and TRBJ2-1; 10 nucleotides align to TRBD2. From germline, CDR1 is MNHEY and CDR2 SVGEGT. The CDR3 spans 16 residues. Germline trimming cut 2 bases from V and 0 bases from J; bases unmatched to any gene: 1. The CDR3 protein is CASSYASGSSYNEQFF. Here the CDR3 DNA reads TGTGCCAGCAGTTACGCTAGCGGGAGCTCCTACAATGAGCAGTTCTTC.

The chain links TRBV6-5 to TRBJ1-2; weak D call: TRBD1 (5 bases). Looked up from germline, CDR1 is MNHEY and CDR2 is SVGAGI. Trimming removed 8 bases from V and 6 bases from J, with 19 bases in between. The CDR3 totals 14 residues. The CDR3 region has the DNA TGTGCCAGCGGCGCGCCGGGGCAGGGTGATGGCTACACCTTC. Translated: CASGAPGQGDGYTF.

The chain uses TRBV9 and TRBJ2-5, with TRBD1 matching 7 bases. Per germline, CDR1 SGDLS and CDR2 YYNGEE. After removal of 0 bases from V and 3 bases from J, the junction contained 2 bases not matched to a gene. The CDR3 contains 14 residues. The CDR3 spells CASSVGQGEETQYF. CDR3 in DNA: TGTGCCAGCAGCGTAGGACAGGGAGAAGAGACCCAGTACTTC.

The V gene is TRBV20-1, the J gene TRBJ2-3; perhaps TRBD2 as D (6 bases). The germline V gene encodes CDR1 DFQATT and CDR2 SNEGSKA (reference sequence). This CDR3 contains 14 residues. With 5 bases removed from V and 5 bases from J, the gap between germline ends came to 17 bases. CDR3 sequence (DNA): TGCAGTGCTTTGCATGGGGAGGTCTTAGATACGCAGTATTTT. Translation: CSALHGEVLDTQYF.

On this clonotype itself: At one end the junction does not follow the germline gene, possibly because of a read error. This chain uses TRBV15 with TRBJ1-2, with 7 bases lining up with TRBD1. Germline V lookup: CDR1 LNHNV, CDR2 YYDKDF (reference sequence). The CDR3 has 15 amino acids. For the CDR3, the DNA is TGTGCCGCCAGGGGGGAGACAACGCGGATTTATGGCTACACCTTC. Translating gives CAARGETTRIYGYTF.

V gene TRBV5-1 combines with J gene TRBJ2-2, with D possibly being TRBD1 (6 bases). In germline, CDR1 is SGHRS, CDR2 YFSETQ. V shed 0 bases and J shed 3 bases, with 12 bases lying between them. This CDR3 is 16 amino acids long. CDR3 residues: CASSLAMNRDTGELFF. CDR3 bases: TGCGCCAGCAGCTTGGCTATGAACAGGGACACCGGGGAGCTGTTTTTT.

The rearrangement links TRBV14 to TRBJ2-5; possible D gene TRBD2, 6 bases. The CDR3 is made up of 12 amino acids. CDR1 and CDR2 from the germline V gene are SGHDN and FVKESK. V was cut by 1 base and J by 11 bases, with 11 bases left in between. The chain's CDR3 is CASSQVTRQQYF. DNA for the CDR3: TGTGCCAGCAGCCAAGTGACTAGACAGCAGTACTTC.

This clonotype was detected only a few times. The gene calls are TRBV7-2 and TRBJ1-5; 11 bases are shared with TRBD1. There are 17 residues in the CDR3. CDR1 is SGHTA, CDR2 FQGNSA, per germline. The ends lost 2 bases at V and 2 bases at J; junction bases unmatched: 5. CDR3 sequence: CASSLNGQGAGNQPQHF. CDR3 in DNA: TGTGCCAGCAGCTTAAATGGACAGGGGGCGGGCAATCAGCCCCAGCATTTT.

This rearrangement joins TRBV7-6 to TRBJ2-1, with D unclear. CDR1 is SGHVS, CDR2 FNYEAQ, per germline. V lost 5 bases and J lost 2, with 13 bases in between. The CDR3 is 15 amino acids. The CDR3 bases are TGTGCCAGCAGCGATGGGTCAGGTCCCTACAATGAGCAGTTCTTC. It encodes CASSDGSGPYNEQFF. Filled out from reference TRBV7-6 and TRBJ2-1, the complete variable domain reads GAGVSQSPRYKVTKRGQDVALRCDPISGHVSLYWYRQALGQGPEFLTYFNYEAQQDKSGLPNDRFSAERPEGSISTLTIQRTEQRDSAMYRCASSDGSGPYNEQFFGPGTRLTVL.

This clonotype was counted only a few times. The chain carries TRBV10-3 and TRBJ2-5, with 8 positions matching TRBD2. CDR1 and CDR2 from the germline V gene are ENHRY and SYGVKD. The junction had 7 bases not matched to a gene; V was cut back by 5 bases and J by 11 bases. The CDR3 sequence is 12 residues long. CDR3 region: CAISRLAQEQYF. The CDR3 DNA reads as TGTGCCATCAGTCGACTAGCGCAAGAGCAGTACTTC.

The chain combines TRBV4-3 with TRBJ2-1; D remains unclear. Trimming removed 2 bases at V and 3 bases at J, with 5 bases between. Germline values: CDR1 LGHNA, CDR2 YSLEER. This CDR3 spans 13 amino acids. CDR3 amino acids: CASSQTNYNEQFF. The CDR3 coding sequence is TGCGCCAGCAGCCAAACTAACTACAATGAGCAGTTCTTC.

This chain joins TRBV9 and TRBJ2-1, with 8 bases matching TRBD2. The CDR3 totals 15 residues. V lost 6 bases, J lost 8 bases, and 13 bases stayed unmatched. Germline loops: CDR1 SGDLS, CDR2 YYNGEE. As DNA, the CDR3 is TGTGCCAGCACCGAACGCGGGAGGTTTAGCGATGAGCAGTTCTTC. Translating it yields CASTERGRFSDEQFF.

This clonotype was seen only a few times. The chain couples TRBV3-1 to TRBJ1-2; D is possibly TRBD1 (5 bases). Between the trimmed V and J ends, which lost 6 bases and 4 bases, there was a span of 12 bases. Per germline, CDR1 LGHDT and CDR2 YNNKEL (reference sequence). This CDR3 has 13 residues. The CDR3 nucleotides are TGTGCCAGCAGAGGGGACGCGGTCTATGGCTACACCTTC. Amino acids: CASRGDAVYGYTF.

As to this clonotype: A much larger clonotype is one base distant, so this may be a read error. This chain joins TRBV7-2 and TRBJ2-7; D is unresolved. The V end lost 2 bases, the J end lost 7 bases, and 12 bases lay between the germline ends. The CDR3 contains 13 residues. Germline V CDR1 and CDR2: SGHTA, FQGNSA. The CDR3 region is CASSLKAYNEQYF. The DNA for the CDR3 is TGTGCCAGCAGCTTAAAGGCCTACAATGAGCAGTACTTC.

CDR3 region: CASSGHRTVIEAFF. For the CDR3, the DNA is TGTGCCAGCAGTGGGCATCGAACAGTGATAGAAGCTTTCTTT. The chain recombines TRBV28 with TRBJ1-1; the D is unclear. Germline CDR1 is MDHEN and CDR2 is SYDVKM. The germline V and J ends were trimmed by 5 bases and 8 bases, with 18 bases remaining between them. This CDR3 spans 14 amino acids.

The chain is built from TRBV6-1 and TRBJ2-7, with TRBD2 identical over 12 bases. J lost 10 bases, V lost 6 bases, and 19 bases had no gene match. The CDR3 loop spans 17 amino acids. Germline CDR1 and CDR2: MNHNS and SASEGT. In DNA, the CDR3 is TGTGCCAGCAGATTGGTGACTAGCGGGAGACTGCCCATCATCCAGTACTTC. It codes for CASRLVTSGRLPIIQYF.

This chain links TRBV28 with TRBJ2-7, with D possibly TRBD1 on 6 matching bases. The V and J ends lost 8 bases and 2 bases respectively, with 13 bases between them. The CDR3 contains 13 residues. Germline CDR1 reads MDHEN; CDR2 reads SYDVKM. CDR3 amino acids: CASASGDTYEQYF. CDR3 bases: TGTGCCAGCGCCTCAGGGGATACCTACGAGCAGTACTTC.